This passage covers 11 T cell receptor beta chains from one sample sequenced in a study of T-cell reconstitution after alpha-beta-depleted transplantation in children. Unique molecular identifiers were incorporated into the prepared TCRbeta library. TCRdb reanalysed the PCR reads using MiXCR and keeps one entry per CDR3 protein. In the table there are fewer than 700,000 distinct CDR3 sequences, 23% of which are singletons. The input for sequencing was PBMCs, mostly from graft donor cells, taken 360 days after TCRalphabeta/CD19-depleted stem cell transplant. These receptors were obtained from a boy in the first two years of life who had a stem cell transplant for acute myeloid leukemia, so the T cells may come from the graft donor.

This clonotype was counted at least ten times. This chain uses TRBV29-1 with TRBJ2-7, with 7 positions matching TRBD2. The germline gives CDR1 SQVTM, CDR2 ANQGSEA. The CDR3 sequence is 15 residues long. The ends lost 2 bases at V and 3 bases at J; junction bases unmatched: 10. CDR3 residues: CSVEFRAGLNYEQYF. In nucleotides, the CDR3 is TGCAGCGTTGAATTTCGAGCGGGGCTGAACTACGAGCAGTACTTC.

As concerns this clonotype: A much larger clone is a single base away; this may be a read error. CDR3: CASSLRDREYPFYEQYF. The DNA for the CDR3 is TGTGCCAGCAGTTTAAGGGACAGGGAATACCCCTTCTACGAGCAGTACTTC. V is TRBV28 and J is TRBJ2-7; 9 nucleotides agree with TRBD1. J lost 3 bases, V lost 2 bases, and 11 bases had no gene match. The CDR3 has 17 amino acids. Germline V gene lookup returns CDR1 MDHEN and CDR2 SYDVKM.

This clonotype came up a few times. V and J are TRBV5-1 and TRBJ2-3; perhaps TRBD2 as D (5 bases). CDR1 SGHRS and CDR2 YFSETQ come from the germline V gene. Trimming removed 5 bases from V and 5 bases from J, with 12 bases in between. The CDR3 is 13 residues long. The chain's CDR3 is CASSRGGVDTQYF. The CDR3 DNA reads as TGCGCCAGCAGTAGAGGAGGCGTAGATACGCAGTATTTT.

The V gene is TRBV6-5, the J gene TRBJ2-7, with 7 bases fitting TRBD1. The CDR3 sequence is 12 residues long. Trimming at V came to 10 bases and at J to 3 bases, leaving 6 bases not matched to a gene. The V gene's germline CDR1 is MNHEY and CDR2 SVGAGI. The CDR3 sequence: CAILQGSYEQYV. Written as DNA, the CDR3 is TGTGCCATCCTACAGGGGAGCTACGAGCAGTACGTC.

The chain employs TRBV5-1 and TRBJ2-5; D possibly corresponds to TRBD1 (5 bases). This CDR3 contains 13 residues. CDR1 is SGHRS, CDR2 YFSETQ, per germline. Trimming removed 3 bases from V and 4 bases from J, with 10 bases in between. This CDR3 reads CASSSRVGETQYF. The CDR3 region has the DNA TGCGCCAGCAGCTCCAGGGTCGGAGAGACCCAGTACTTC.

This clonotype was observed at least ten times. The rearrangement links TRBV24-1 to TRBJ2-3; unclear D gene. From germline, CDR1 is KGHDR and CDR2 SFDVKD. The CDR3 is 16 residues long. V lost 4 bases, J lost 2 bases, and 15 bases lay in between. The CDR3 region has the DNA TGTGCCACCAGTGACATGACTTTAGGCGCCACAGATACGCAGTATTTT. Translating it yields CATSDMTLGATDTQYF.

This clonotype was detected only a few times. V gene TRBV20-1 combines with J gene TRBJ2-7; 8 bases align to TRBD1. V dropped 0 bases and J dropped 1; count of bases not matched to a gene: 5. Per germline, CDR1 DFQATT and CDR2 SNEGSKA (reference sequence). This CDR3 has 15 amino acids. DNA for the CDR3: TGCAGTGCTAGAGATAGGGGACAGGATTCCTACGAGCAGTACTTC. Amino acids: CSARDRGQDSYEQYF.

This rearrangement joins TRBV20-1 to TRBJ1-4, with 9 bases lining up with TRBD1. CDR1 DFQATT and CDR2 SNEGSKA come from the germline V gene (reference sequence). With V trimmed by 6 bases and J by 8 bases, 7 bases remained unmatched. This CDR3 comprises 13 residues. This CDR3 is CSAQDRGYEKLFF. CDR3 DNA: TGCAGTGCCCAGGACAGGGGTTACGAAAAACTGTTTTTT.

The J gene is TRBJ2-7, the V gene TRBV11-1; D is ambiguous. Germline lookup yields CDR1 SGHAT and CDR2 FQDESV (reference sequence). Trimming took off 5 bases at V and 4 bases at J, with 6 bases between the two ends. This CDR3 has 11 amino acids. CDR3 loop: CASSGRYEQYF. CDR3 DNA sequence: TGTGCCAGCAGCGGCCGATACGAGCAGTACTTC.

This clonotype appeared a few times. The chain links TRBV7-3 to TRBJ2-1; perhaps TRBD2 as D (6 bases). CDR3 size: 13 residues. The germline CDR1 and CDR2 sequences are SGHTA and FQGTGA. Between the trimmed V and J ends, which lost 4 bases and 10 bases, there was a span of 14 bases. CDR3: CASSYGGTSEQFF. DNA of the CDR3: TGTGCCAGCAGCTACGGGGGAACTAGCGAGCAGTTCTTC.

This clonotype was found a few times. The chain uses TRBV7-2 and TRBJ2-1; D is undetermined. CDR1 and CDR2 from the germline V gene are SGHTA and FQGNSA. With 4 bases removed from V and 2 bases from J, the gap between germline ends came to 12 bases. The CDR3 runs 15 residues. This CDR3 is CASSSVPMPYNEQFF. CDR3 bases: TGTGCCAGCAGCTCAGTCCCTATGCCCTACAATGAGCAGTTCTTC.